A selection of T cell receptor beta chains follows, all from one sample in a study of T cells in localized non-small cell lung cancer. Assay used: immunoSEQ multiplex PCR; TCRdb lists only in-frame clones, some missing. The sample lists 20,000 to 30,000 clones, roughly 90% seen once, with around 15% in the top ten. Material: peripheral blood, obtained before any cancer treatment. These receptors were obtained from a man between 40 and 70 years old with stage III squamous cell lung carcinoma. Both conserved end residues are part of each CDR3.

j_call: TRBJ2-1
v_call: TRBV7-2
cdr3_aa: CASSLHRESNEQFF

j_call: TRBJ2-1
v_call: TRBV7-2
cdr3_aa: CASSLAPLGGAGNEQFF

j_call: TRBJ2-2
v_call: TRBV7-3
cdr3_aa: CASSHRGAANTGELFF

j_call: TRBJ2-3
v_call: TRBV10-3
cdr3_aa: CAISERETDTQYF

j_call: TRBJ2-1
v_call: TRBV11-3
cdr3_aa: CASSLDQSTGNNEQFF

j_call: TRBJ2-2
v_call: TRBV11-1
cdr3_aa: CASSRTGDAGELFF

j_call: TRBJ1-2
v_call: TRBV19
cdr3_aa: CASSKTGPRSYGYTF

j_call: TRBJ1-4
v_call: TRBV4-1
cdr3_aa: CASSQGDVANEKLFF

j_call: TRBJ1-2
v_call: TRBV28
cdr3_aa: CASSLFDRQGNGYTF

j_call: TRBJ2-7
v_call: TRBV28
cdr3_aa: CASSLSLYEQYF

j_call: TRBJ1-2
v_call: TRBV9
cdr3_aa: CASSARSTGGGPPTF

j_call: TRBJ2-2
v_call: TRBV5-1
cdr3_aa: CASRELAGATGELFF

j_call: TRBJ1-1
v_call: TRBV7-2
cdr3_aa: CASSLVPEAFF

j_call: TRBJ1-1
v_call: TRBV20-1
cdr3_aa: CSGEETEAFF

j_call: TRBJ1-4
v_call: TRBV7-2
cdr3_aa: CASSSSGTGMIELFF

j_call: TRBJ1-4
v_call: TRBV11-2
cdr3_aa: CASSSTRGREKLFF

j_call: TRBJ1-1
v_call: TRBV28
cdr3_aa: CASSIPTSMNTEAFF

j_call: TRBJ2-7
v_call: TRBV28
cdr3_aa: CATARYTYEQYF

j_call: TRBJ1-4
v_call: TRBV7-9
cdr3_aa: CASSLPQTVVNEKLFF

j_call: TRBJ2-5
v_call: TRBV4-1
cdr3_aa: CASSLTEQETQYF

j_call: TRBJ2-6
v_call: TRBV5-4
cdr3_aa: CASSFTVSSGANVLTF

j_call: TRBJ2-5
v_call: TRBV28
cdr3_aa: CASSTEGRVETQYF

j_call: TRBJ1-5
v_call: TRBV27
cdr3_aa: CASSRGGPLKQPQHF

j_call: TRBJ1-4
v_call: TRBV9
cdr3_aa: CASSVGGGNEKLFF

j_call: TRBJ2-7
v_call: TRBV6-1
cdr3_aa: CASSEWAGAGYEQYF

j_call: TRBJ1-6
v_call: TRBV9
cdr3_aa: CASSVGGKSPLHF

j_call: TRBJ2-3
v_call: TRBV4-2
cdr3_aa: CASSHARGQLGDTQYF

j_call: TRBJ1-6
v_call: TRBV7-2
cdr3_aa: CASTPSRATHSPLHF

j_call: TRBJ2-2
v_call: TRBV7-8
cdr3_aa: CASSPPLIYPNTGELFF

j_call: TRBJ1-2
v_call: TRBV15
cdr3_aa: CATRQGAQGGYTF

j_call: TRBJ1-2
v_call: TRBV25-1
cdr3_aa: CASSLRGGNGYTF

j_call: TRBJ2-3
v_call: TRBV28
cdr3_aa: CASSSGSTLGDTQYF

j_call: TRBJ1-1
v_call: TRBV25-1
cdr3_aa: CASRETANTEAFF

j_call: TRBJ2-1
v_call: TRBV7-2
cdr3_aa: CASSLVDNEQFF

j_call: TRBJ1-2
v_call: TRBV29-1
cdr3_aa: CSVSLGIGYGYTF

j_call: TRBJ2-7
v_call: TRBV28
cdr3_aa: CASSPWVSGSFHEQYF

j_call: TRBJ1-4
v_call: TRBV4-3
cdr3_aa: CASSQVPRREKLFF

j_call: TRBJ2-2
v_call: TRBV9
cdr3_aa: CASSVDAGGRTGELFF

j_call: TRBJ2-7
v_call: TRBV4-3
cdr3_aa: CASSQDNGRSYEQYF

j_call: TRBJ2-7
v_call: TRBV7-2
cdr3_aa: CASSLGAGVTPYEQYF

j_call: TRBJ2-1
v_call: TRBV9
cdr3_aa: CASSVEERGAGGQYEQFF

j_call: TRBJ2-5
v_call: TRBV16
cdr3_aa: CASSPLDSQETQYF

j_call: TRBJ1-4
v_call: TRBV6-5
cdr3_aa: CASSRGEKLFF

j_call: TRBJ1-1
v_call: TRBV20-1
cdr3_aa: CSARPQGEAFF

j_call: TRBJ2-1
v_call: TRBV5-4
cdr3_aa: CASSSGTGAPNEQFF

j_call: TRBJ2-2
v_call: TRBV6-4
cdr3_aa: CASSDSLLAGDTGELFF

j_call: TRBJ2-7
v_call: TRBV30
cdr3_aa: CAWSLAGGEQYF

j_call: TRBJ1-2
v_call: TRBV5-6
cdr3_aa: CASSLVTARVYTF

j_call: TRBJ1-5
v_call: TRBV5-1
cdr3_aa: CASSPSGHVNQPQHF

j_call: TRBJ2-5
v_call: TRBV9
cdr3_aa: CASSAGGHSQETQYF

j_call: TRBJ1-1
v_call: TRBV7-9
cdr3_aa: CASRGRDTEAFF

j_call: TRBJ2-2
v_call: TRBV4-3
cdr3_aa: CASSPGQANTGELFF